A single sample gave rise to the 26 T cell receptor beta chains below, sequenced in a study of radiotherapy plus CTLA-4 blockade in lung cancer. Sequencing used immunoSEQ multiplex PCR; TCRdb keeps in-frame clones, though not all of them. In the table there are 43,000 or so clones, around 73% of which are singletons. This material consisted of peripheral blood, taken from a patient treated with radiotherapy plus ipilimumab. These receptors all come from a human donor with non-small cell lung cancer who had a complete response to radiotherapy plus ipilimumab.

V and J are TRBV9 and TRBJ2-3; 10 bases align to TRBD1. The CDR3 is 16 residues long. V shed 3 bases and J 5 bases; nucleotides not matched to a gene: 9. Germline V gene lookup returns CDR1 SGDLS and CDR2 YYNGEE. The CDR3 nucleotides read TGTGCCAGCAGCGCGCGGGACAGGGGCGGAAAAGATACGCAGTATTTT. Protein sequence: CASSARDRGGKDTQYF. The whole variable domain, remainder taken from reference TRBV9 and TRBJ2-3, is DSGVTQTPKHLITATGQRVTLRCSPRSGDLSVYWYQQSLDQGLQFLIQYYNGEERAKGNILERFSAQQFPDLHSELNLSSLELGDSALYFCASSARDRGGKDTQYFGPGTRLTVL.

The chain joins TRBV5-6 to TRBJ2-7, with TRBD1 matching over 9 bases. Germline CDR1 and CDR2: SGHDT and YYEEEE. The CDR3 is 15 residues long. The trim removed 3 bases at V and 5 bases at J, leaving 9 bases unmatched. In nucleotides, the CDR3 is TGTGCCAGCAGCTCGGGCCGGGACAGGGACCACGAGCAGTACTTC. It is translated as CASSSGRDRDHEQYF.

The sample holds a few counts of this clone. V and J are TRBV6-1 and TRBJ1-3; no definite D call. Trimming shortened V by 3 bases and J by 0 bases, and 12 bases separated the two germline ends. The CDR3 consists of 16 residues. Germline assignment: CDR1 MNHNS and CDR2 SASEGT. In DNA, the CDR3 is TGTGCCAGCAGTGACAACACTAGAGGCTCTGGAAACACCATATATTTT. Encoded protein: CASSDNTRGSGNTIYF.

The chain employs TRBV2 and TRBJ1-2; D is unclear. CDR3 size: 13 residues. V was trimmed by 2 bases and J by 0 bases, leaving 4 bases between them. In germline, CDR1 is SNHLY, CDR2 FYNNEI. CDR3: CASSERPNYGYTF. The CDR3 DNA sequence: TGTGCCAGCAGTGAACGTCCTAACTATGGCTACACCTTC. The full variable domain, completed using reference TRBV2 and TRBJ1-2, is EPEVTQTPSHQVTQMGQEVILRCVPISNHLYFYWYRQILGQKVEFLVSFYNNEISEKSEIFDDQFSVERPDGSNFTLKIRSTKLEDSAMYFCASSERPNYGYTFGSGTRLTVV.

The gene calls are TRBV7-8 and TRBJ2-2; 13 nucleotides align to TRBD2. The CDR3 loop spans 17 amino acids. V gave up 5 bases and J gave up 0 bases; unmatched junction bases: 3. Germline loops: CDR1 SGHVS, CDR2 FQNEAQ. CDR3 bases: TGTGCCAGCAGCCCCGGACTAGCGGGAGCGAACACCGGGGAGCTGTTTTTT. This translates into CASSPGLAGANTGELFF.

The CDR3 loop reads CASSLVQGFGEKLFF. The DNA for the CDR3 is TGTGCCAGCAGCTTAGTTCAGGGGTTCGGTGAAAAACTGTTTTTT. The V call is TRBV11-2, the J call TRBJ1-4, with a possible D match to TRBD1 (6 bases). Germline V gene sequence: CDR1 SGHAT, CDR2 FQNNGV. This CDR3 comprises 15 residues. The V end was cut by 1 base, the J end by 7 bases, with 13 bases between.

The chain recombines TRBV7-9 with TRBJ2-5; TRBD1 might be the D (6 bases). The DNA matches TRBJ2-7 better at its end, which makes the J call doubtful. CDR3 length: 15 amino acids. Germline V gene data show CDR1 as SEHNR and CDR2 as FQNEAQ (reference sequence). Here the CDR3 reads CASSLALRTAHEQYF. The CDR3 bases are TGTGCCAGCAGCTTAGCGCTAAGGACAGCCCACGAGCAGTACTTC.

V gene TRBV5-1 combines with J gene TRBJ2-7, with TRBD1 as a possible D gene (7 bases). Germline V CDR1 and CDR2: SGHRS, YFSETQ. The CDR3 contains 15 residues. Trimming pared 0 bases from V and 9 bases from J, leaving 19 bases between. The CDR3 is CASSLVTGRTQRQYF. CDR3 DNA: TGCGCCAGCAGCTTGGTGACAGGGAGGACGCAAAGGCAGTACTTC. Full variable domain (outside the CDR3, taken from reference TRBV5-1 and TRBJ2-7): KAGVTQTPRYLIKTRGQQVTLSCSPISGHRSVSWYQQTPGQGLQFLFEYFSETQRNKGNFPGRFSGRQFSNSRSEMNVSTLELGDSALYLCASSLVTGRTQRQYFGPGTRLTVT.

The J gene is TRBJ2-5, the V gene TRBV7-6; D remains unclear. This CDR3 has 12 amino acids. V dropped 4 bases and J dropped 0 bases, with 3 bases sitting between them. In germline, CDR1 is SGHVS, CDR2 FNYEAQ. The CDR3 region has the DNA TGTGCCAGCAGCTCGTACCAAGAGACCCAGTACTTC. Protein sequence: CASSSYQETQYF.

The chain recombines TRBV19 with TRBJ2-2, with TRBD2 matching 8 bases. In germline, CDR1 is LNHDA, CDR2 SQIVND (reference sequence). Trimming cost V 4 bases and J 3 bases; bases outside gene matches: 1. The length of the CDR3 is 14 residues. This chain's CDR3 is CASSSGRYTGELFF. The CDR3 bases are TGTGCCAGTAGTAGCGGGAGGTACACCGGGGAGCTGTTTTTT.

CDR3 region: CASSPGTSGNNEQFF. CDR3 coding DNA: TGTGCCAGCAGTCCCGGGACTAGCGGGAACAATGAGCAGTTCTTC. V and J are TRBV28 and TRBJ2-1; 13 bases line up with TRBD2. This CDR3 spans 15 amino acids. Germline CDR1 reads MDHEN; CDR2 reads SYDVKM. V shed 5 bases, J shed 5 bases, and the junction held 3 bases outside the gene matches.

This clone was seen only a few times. The chain is built from TRBV6-5 and TRBJ1-6; D call uncertain. In germline, CDR1 is MNHEY, CDR2 SVGAGI. CDR3 length: 14 amino acids. Deletions cut 0 bases from V and 9 bases from J, with 9 bases between. The CDR3 loop reads CASSYSSLSSPLHF. CDR3 in DNA: TGTGCCAGCAGTTACTCGAGTCTATCTTCACCCCTCCACTTT.

The chain carries TRBV23-1 and TRBJ2-1, with TRBD2 identical over 8 bases. TRBV23-1 is placed among ORFs of uncertain function. The CDR3 spans 16 residues. The V and J ends lost 0 bases and 2 bases, in that order; junction bases with no gene match: 3. As DNA, the CDR3 is TGCGCCAGCAGTCAATCGGGACTAGATCCCTACAATGAGCAGTTCTTC. Its translation is CASSQSGLDPYNEQFF.

This clone was seen a handful of times. V and J are TRBV19 and TRBJ2-7; 9 bases agree with TRBD1. The CDR3 has 15 residues. Germline CDR1 LNHDA, CDR2 SQIVND (reference sequence). V was clipped by 4 bases and J by 3 bases; unmatched bases: 7. The CDR3 protein is CASSRGQGRNYEQYF. The CDR3 DNA reads TGTGCCAGTAGTAGGGGACAGGGCCGAAACTACGAGCAGTACTTC.

This chain connects TRBV10-3 to TRBJ2-1, with D possibly TRBD2 on 5 matching bases. Germline lookup yields CDR1 ENHRY and CDR2 SYGVKD. The germline V and J ends were trimmed by 5 bases and 4 bases, with 15 bases remaining between them. CDR3 length equals 15 residues. In DNA, the CDR3 is TGTGCCATCAGTCAAAGAGCGGACTCGTACAATGAGCAGTTCTTC. Protein: CAISQRADSYNEQFF.

The gene calls are TRBV11-2 and TRBJ1-2, with 8 bases matching TRBD1. Germline V gene data show CDR1 as SGHAT and CDR2 as FQNNGV. The CDR3 spans 13 residues. Losses at the gene ends were 1 base for V and 6 bases for J; bases not matched to a gene: 1. CDR3 nucleotide sequence: TGTGCCAGCAGCTTAGGACAGGGGCATGGCTACACCTTC. This gives the protein CASSLGQGHGYTF.

This clone was seen more than once but under ten times. This chain links TRBV6-1 with TRBJ1-1; no clear D. CDR3 length: 15 amino acids. Germline CDR1 MNHNS, CDR2 SASEGT. The V end was cut by 4 bases, the J end by 1 base, with 13 bases between. The CDR3 DNA reads TGTGCCAGCAGTGCCCAACGAGGGAAGAACACTGAAGCTTTCTTT. As protein: CASSAQRGKNTEAFF.

This sequence joins TRBV18 and TRBJ2-5; 7 nucleotides match TRBD1. V shed 2 bases and J 2 bases; nucleotides not matched to a gene: 5. This CDR3 region has 15 residues. The germline V gene encodes CDR1 KGHSH and CDR2 LQKENI. In DNA, the CDR3 is TGTGCCAGCTCACCAGGGACCAGGGGGCAAGAGACCCAGTACTTC. Residues: CASSPGTRGQETQYF.

The CDR3 spells CASGWKRDSFNEQFF. CDR3 coding DNA: TGTGCCAGCGGATGGAAGCGGGATTCATTTAATGAGCAGTTCTTC. V and J are TRBV5-6 and TRBJ2-1; 7 bases fit TRBD2. V shed 7 bases, J shed 7 bases, and the junction held 14 bases outside the gene matches. The CDR3 consists of 15 residues. Germline V gene lookup returns CDR1 SGHDT and CDR2 YYEEEE.

This rearrangement joins TRBV5-1 to TRBJ2-7; perhaps TRBD1 as D (5 bases). The CDR3 consists of 14 residues. V was clipped by 2 bases and J by 0 bases, with 9 bases between them. Germline assignment: CDR1 SGHRS and CDR2 YFSETQ. The CDR3, as DNA: TGCGCCAGCAGCTTCGACAGAGGCTCCTACGAGCAGTACTTC. Its protein is CASSFDRGSYEQYF.

The V and J genes are TRBV19 and TRBJ1-5; 10 bases are a match to TRBD1. The CDR3 is made up of 17 amino acids. Germline CDR1 LNHDA, CDR2 SQIVND (reference sequence). The ends lost 3 bases at V and 0 bases at J; junction bases unmatched: 5. CDR3 loop: CASSIQGQGDSNQPQHF. The CDR3 DNA reads TGTGCCAGTAGTATCCAAGGACAGGGGGATAGCAATCAGCCCCAGCATTTT.

This clone showed up just a few times. The CDR3 sequence is CATDRQNEKLFF. The DNA of the CDR3 is TGTGCCACCGACAGGCAAAATGAAAAACTGTTTTTT. V gene TRBV28 combines with J gene TRBJ1-4, with D possibly being TRBD1 (6 bases). The CDR3 runs 12 residues. The V gene's germline CDR1 is MDHEN and CDR2 SYDVKM. V was clipped by 10 bases and J by 5 bases, with 11 bases between them.

This clone came up a few times. This sequence joins TRBV7-9 and TRBJ2-1; unclear D gene. This CDR3 region has 14 residues. V lost 3 bases, J lost 6 bases, and 12 bases lay in between. CDR1 SEHNR and CDR2 FQNEAQ come from the germline V gene (reference sequence). The CDR3 reads CASSFQVFGNEQFF. In DNA form, the CDR3 reads TGTGCCAGCAGCTTCCAGGTGTTTGGCAATGAGCAGTTCTTC. The full variable domain, in which reference TRBV7-9 and TRBJ2-1 provide the parts outside the CDR3, is DTGVSQNPRHKITKRGQNVTFRCDPISEHNRLYWYRQTLGQGPEFLTYFQNEAQLEKSRLLSDRFSAERPKGSFSTLEIQRTEQGDSAMYLCASSFQVFGNEQFFGPGTRLTVL.

V and J are TRBV5-4 and TRBJ2-7; D is perhaps TRBD2 (5 bases). V was trimmed by 1 base and J by 4 bases, leaving 12 bases between them. In germline, CDR1 is SGHNT, CDR2 YYREEE (reference sequence). This CDR3 has 14 amino acids. DNA for the CDR3: TGTGCCAGCAGCTTGTCGTCGGGATTTTACGAGCAGTACTTC. This translates into CASSLSSGFYEQYF.

This chain connects TRBV7-2 to TRBJ2-5; 12 nucleotides agree with TRBD2. CDR3 size: 15 residues. Germline CDR1 is SGHTA and CDR2 is FQGNSA. Germline trimming cut 4 bases from V and 9 bases from J; bases unmatched to any gene: 9. Here the CDR3 DNA reads TGTGCCAGCAGCTATCTAGCGGGGGGGCCTTGGGCCCAGTACTTC. Translated, it gives CASSYLAGGPWAQYF.

CDR3 bases: TGCAGCGTTGCTGAGGCCTACGAGCAGTACTTC. It translates to CSVAEAYEQYF. The gene calls are TRBV29-1 and TRBJ2-7; no clear D gene. The length of the CDR3 is 11 residues. Germline loops: CDR1 SQVTM, CDR2 ANQGSEA. Trimming removed 4 bases from V and 2 bases from J, with 6 bases in between.